Listed below are T cell receptor beta chains from one sample, sequenced in a study of CD8+CD57+ T cells in acquired aplastic anemia. TCRdb reanalysed the reads using MiXCR and keeps one entry per CDR3 protein. The sample lists about 420,000 distinct CDR3 sequences, 55% to 70% occurring once. Material for sequencing was sorted CD4+, CD8+, or CD8+CD57+ T cells (not recorded which) from PBMCs. All receptors come from a human donor in good health, serving as a control. The CDR3 runs from the conserved cysteine through the conserved F or W. Fields, in order: clone size, D gene, V gene, CDR3 length, J gene, CDR3 protein, CDR3 DNA. The D gene is left open where the match is weak. Clone size, where shown, is once, few, many, or a class for clones that have expanded.

>many|NA|TRBV30|14|TRBJ2-3
CAWRAQPSTDTQYF
TGTGCCTGGAGGGCGCAGCCGAGCACAGATACGCAGTATTTT
>many|TRBD1|TRBV5-8|16|TRBJ1-2
CASSLPEDRPLYGYTF
TGTGCCAGCAGCTTGCCAGAGGACAGGCCGTTATATGGCTACACCTTC
>once|NA|TRBV2|15|TRBJ1-6
CASRTGGTNEKLFFF
TGTGCCAGCAGGACAGGTGGCACTAATGAAAAACTGTTTTTTTTT
>NA|NA|TRBV7-9|16|TRBJ1-1
CASSLAGGGARTEAFF
TGTGCCAGCAGCTTAGCCGGCGGGGGGGCAAGGACTGAAGCTTTCTTT
>NA|NA|TRBV9|15|TRBJ1-6
CASRLMGGGNSPLHF
TGTGCCAGCAGATTGATGGGCGGTGGTAATTCACCCCTCCACTTT
>NA|NA|TRBV7-3|15|TRBJ2-7
CASSLGGVYAYEFYF
TGCGCCAGCAGCTTAGGGGGAGTCTATGCCTATGAGTTTTACTTC
>many|TRBD1|TRBV12-3/TRBV12-4|15|TRBJ1-1
CASSLFLGGGTEAFF
TGTGCCAGCAGTTTATTTCTAGGGGGCGGCACTGAAGCTTTCTTT
>NA|TRBD1|TRBV5-6|15|TRBJ1-1
CASSRWTEGAGEAFF
TGTGCCAGCAGCAGGTGGACTGAGGGGGCGGGTGAAGCTTTCTTT
>once|TRBD1|TRBV5-6|19|TRBJ1-2
CASSLVGGHPGQENYGYTF
TGTGCCAGCAGCCTGGTGGGGGGACATCCGGGACAGGAAAACTATGGCTACACCTTC
>NA|NA|TRBV9|19|TRBJ1-6
CASSVATGSNEQSNSPLHF
TGTGCCAGCAGCGTAGCCACAGGGAGCAATGAGCAGTCAAATTCACCCCTCCACTTT
>NA|TRBD2|TRBV12-5|15|TRBJ2-7
CASGTGLAQSYEQYF
TGTGCTAGTGGTACCGGACTAGCGCAAAGCTACGAGCAGTACTTC
>NA|NA|TRBV10-3|13|TRBJ1-2
CAITPEGNYGYTF
TGTGCCATCACGCCGGAGGGAAACTATGGCTACACCTTC
>NA|NA|TRBV12-5|15|TRBJ2-6
CASGPQSSGANVLTF
TGTGCTAGTGGTCCTCAATCCTCTGGGGCCAACGTCCTGACTTTC
>many|NA|TRBV5-4|12|TRBJ2-3
CASYSDTDTQYF
TGTGCCAGCTATTCCGACACAGATACGCAGTATTTT
>many|NA|TRBV6-2/TRBV6-3|15|TRBJ2-5
CASSYSRTAQETQYF
TGTGCCAGCAGTTACTCAAGGACTGCCCAAGAGACCCAGTACTTC
>NA|NA|TRBV29-1|12|TRBJ2-7
CSVMQGSYEQYF
TGCAGCGTTATGCAGGGGAGCTACGAGCAGTACTTC
>many|TRBD2|TRBV12-5|16|TRBJ2-3
CASARTSGGHTDTQYF
TGTGCTAGTGCCCGGACTAGCGGGGGGCACACAGATACGCAGTATTTT
>NA|NA|TRBV9|16|TRBJ1-3
CASSAGQPRTSSPIYF
TGTGCCAGCAGCGCGGGACAACCTCGTACTTCAAGCCCCATATATTTT
>NA|TRBD1|TRBV7-2|13|TRBJ2-7
CASSQDRGNEQYF
TGTGCCAGCAGCCAGGACAGGGGTAACGAGCAGTACTTC
>once|TRBD2|TRBV12-3/TRBV12-4|15|TRBJ2-7
CASTLGLGLANEQYF
TGTGCCAGCACTTTAGGGCTCGGACTAGCGAACGAGCAGTACTTC